This section outlines one T cell receptor beta chain sequence together with its context. Trimming removed 0 bases at V and 2 bases at J, with 10 bases between. Germline CDR1 DFQATT, CDR2 SNEGSKA (reference sequence). CDR3 length: 14 residues. This entry belongs to a study of blood T cells in healthy people across ages. A sample-barcoded 5' primer and a J-beta primer mix were used in a second PCR of roughly 7 to 11 cycles. TCRdb re-called the 5' RACE reads with MiXCR, one entry per CDR3 protein. The sample holds approximately 770,000 distinct CDR3 sequences, more than 45% seen once. The origin of this receptor is a man between 25 and 39 years old in good health. What was sequenced was blood. This chain connects TRBV20-1 to TRBJ1-2, with D possibly being TRBD1 (5 bases). The CDR3 DNA reads as TGCAGTGCTAGAGATACACAGGTCAACTATGGCTACACCTTC. This translates into CSARDTQVNYGYTF.